These T cell receptor beta chains were read from a single sample in a study of blood T cell repertoires in COVID-19. Assay used: immunoSEQ multiplex PCR; TCRdb lists only in-frame clones, some missing. The sample gives fewer than 100,000 clones, about 80% of which show up once; 10% is in the top ten. Specimen: peripheral blood. These receptors all come from a woman in her sixties or seventies with acute or convalescent COVID-19. CDR3s include the opening cysteine and the closing phenylalanine or tryptophan.

v_call,j_call,cdr3_aa
TRBV28,TRBJ1-5,CASTGQGMGNQPQHF
TRBV7-8,TRBJ1-1,CASSFSPHTEAFF
TRBV6-1,TRBJ2-1,CASSEAGGSADEQFF
TRBV6-5,TRBJ2-1,CASSRQEGTGQFF
TRBV4-1,TRBJ1-3,CASSPPGKGATGTGNTIYF
TRBV28,TRBJ1-2,CASSSGGSYGYTF
TRBV2,TRBJ1-2,CASSEGTSYGYTF
TRBV5-1,TRBJ1-6,CASSLGERSYNSPLHF
TRBV6-5,TRBJ2-2,CASRLARANTGELFF
TRBV6-5,TRBJ1-1,CASSWGGAGYTEAFF
TRBV4-1,TRBJ1-2,CASSQVDPGWNYGYTF
TRBV28,TRBJ2-3,CASSLFAGYPDTQYF
TRBV27,TRBJ2-2,CATRTSGRVTTGELFF
TRBV28,TRBJ1-1,CASSRQDHLLAFF
TRBV5-1,TRBJ2-1,CASSSVGAGGGEQFF
TRBV2,TRBJ2-7,CASVRRVSRGHEQYF
TRBV7-8,TRBJ2-1,CASSLLGTSGRRKGNEQFF
TRBV7-9,TRBJ2-3,CASSLVQGLATDTQYF
TRBV9,TRBJ1-6,CASSPSGQANSPLHF
TRBV9,TRBJ2-1,CASSSSSYNEQFF
TRBV11-3,TRBJ2-1,CASSPRAGGPNEQFF
TRBV10-3,TRBJ1-1,CAIKPGGLNTEAFF
TRBV5-4,TRBJ1-2,CASSRTGSNYGYTF
TRBV10-3,TRBJ2-2,CATGTANTGELFF
TRBV5-1,TRBJ2-1,CASSLARTGSYNEQFF
TRBV28,TRBJ1-5,CASWPSGGDQPQHF
TRBV28,TRBJ2-7,CASERGTSGSYEQYF
TRBV27,TRBJ2-1,CASRTQGVGNSGSSYNEQFF
TRBV7-8,TRBJ2-7,CASSFGTGYF
TRBV28,TRBJ1-6,CASSPQGQGNSPLHF
TRBV9,TRBJ1-2,CASSMTGVGDYGYTF
TRBV6-4,TRBJ2-2,CASRQLAGRNTGELFF
TRBV5-1,TRBJ2-5,CASSPVPDRGQTQYF
TRBV7-6,TRBJ2-7,CASSRDILSYEQYF
TRBV7-8,TRBJ2-1,CASSPRLAGGNEQFF
TRBV5-4,TRBJ2-2,CASSHGAGMGTGELFF
TRBV2,TRBJ2-7,CASSEARGLASYEQYF
TRBV29-1,TRBJ1-1,CSVEDRATEAFF
TRBV5-1,TRBJ2-1,CASSLGVQRPGEQFF
TRBV5-6,TRBJ2-3,CASSSKGGGRFADTQYF
TRBV5-4,TRBJ2-1,CASSPEGLATSYNEQFF
TRBV2,TRBJ2-5,CASSWRGQETQYF
TRBV19,TRBJ2-5,CASSIDAGPRAQYF
TRBV2,TRBJ2-7,CASSSTGASYEQYF
TRBV6-5,TRBJ2-7,CASSYSRLAYEQYF